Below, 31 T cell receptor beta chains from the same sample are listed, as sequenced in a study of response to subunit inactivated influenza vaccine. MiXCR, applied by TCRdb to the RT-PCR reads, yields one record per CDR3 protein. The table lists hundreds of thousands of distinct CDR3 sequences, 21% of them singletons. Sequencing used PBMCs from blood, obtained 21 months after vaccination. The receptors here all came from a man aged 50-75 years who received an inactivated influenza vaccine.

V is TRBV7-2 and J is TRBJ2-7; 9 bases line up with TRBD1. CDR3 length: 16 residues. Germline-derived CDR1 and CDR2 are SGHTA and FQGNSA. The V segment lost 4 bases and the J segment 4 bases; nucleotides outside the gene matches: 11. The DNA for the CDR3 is TGTGCCAGCAGCTCCACGGGCGGGACAGGGTTGTACGAGCAGTACTTC. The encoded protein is CASSSTGGTGLYEQYF.

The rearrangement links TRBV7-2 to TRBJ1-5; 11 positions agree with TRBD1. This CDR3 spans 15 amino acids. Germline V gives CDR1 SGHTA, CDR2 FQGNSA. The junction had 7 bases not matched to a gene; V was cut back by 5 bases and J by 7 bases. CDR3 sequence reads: CASSEGQGAWQPQHF. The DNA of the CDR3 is TGTGCCAGCAGCGAAGGACAGGGGGCATGGCAGCCCCAGCATTTT.

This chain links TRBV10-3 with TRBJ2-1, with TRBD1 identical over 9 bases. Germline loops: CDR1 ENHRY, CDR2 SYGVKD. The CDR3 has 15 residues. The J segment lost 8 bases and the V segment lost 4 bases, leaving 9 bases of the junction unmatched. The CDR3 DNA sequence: TGTGCCATCAGTGCGGAGACAGGGGGGAACGATGAGCAGTTCTTC. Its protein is CAISAETGGNDEQFF.

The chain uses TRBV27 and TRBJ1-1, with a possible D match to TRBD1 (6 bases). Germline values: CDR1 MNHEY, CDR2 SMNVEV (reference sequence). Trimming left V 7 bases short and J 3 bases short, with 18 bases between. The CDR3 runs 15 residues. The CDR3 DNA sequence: TGTGCCAGCATTGCGACGGAGGGGGTTCACACTGAAGCTTTCTTT. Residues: CASIATEGVHTEAFF.

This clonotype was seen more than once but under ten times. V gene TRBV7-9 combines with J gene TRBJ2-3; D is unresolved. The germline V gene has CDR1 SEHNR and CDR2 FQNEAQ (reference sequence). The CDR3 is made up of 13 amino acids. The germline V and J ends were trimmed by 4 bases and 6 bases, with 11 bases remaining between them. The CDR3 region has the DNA TGTGCCAGCAGCTGGGCCCACGCGGATACGCAGTATTTT. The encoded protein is CASSWAHADTQYF.

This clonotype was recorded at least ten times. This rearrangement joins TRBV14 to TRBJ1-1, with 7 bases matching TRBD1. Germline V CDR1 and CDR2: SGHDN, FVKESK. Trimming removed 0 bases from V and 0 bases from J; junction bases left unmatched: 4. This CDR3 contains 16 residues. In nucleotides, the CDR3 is TGTGCCAGCAGCCAAGATCAGGGGGGCATGAACACTGAAGCTTTCTTT. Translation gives CASSQDQGGMNTEAFF.

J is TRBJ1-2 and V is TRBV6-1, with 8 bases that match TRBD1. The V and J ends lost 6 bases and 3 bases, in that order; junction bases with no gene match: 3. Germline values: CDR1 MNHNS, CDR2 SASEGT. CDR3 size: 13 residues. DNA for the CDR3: TGTGCCAGCAGGGTGACAGGGGACTATGGCTACACCTTC. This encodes CASRVTGDYGYTF.

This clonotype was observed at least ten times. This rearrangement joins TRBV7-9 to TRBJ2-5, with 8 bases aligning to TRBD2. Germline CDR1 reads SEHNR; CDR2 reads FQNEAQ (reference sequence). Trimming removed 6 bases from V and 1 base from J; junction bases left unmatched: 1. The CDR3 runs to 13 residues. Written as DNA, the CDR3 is TGTGCCAGCAGGACTAGCGCCCAAGAGACCCAGTACTTC. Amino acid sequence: CASRTSAQETQYF. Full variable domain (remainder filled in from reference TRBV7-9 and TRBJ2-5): DTGVSQNPRHKITKRGQNVTFRCDPISEHNRLYWYRQTLGQGPEFLTYFQNEAQLEKSRLLSDRFSAERPKGSFSTLEIQRTEQGDSAMYLCASRTSAQETQYFGPGTRLLVL.

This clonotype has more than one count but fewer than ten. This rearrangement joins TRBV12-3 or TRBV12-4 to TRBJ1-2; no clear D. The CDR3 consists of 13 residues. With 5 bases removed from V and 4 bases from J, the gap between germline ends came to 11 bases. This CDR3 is CASSQTFRYGYTF. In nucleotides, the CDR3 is TGTGCCAGCAGTCAGACGTTCCGCTATGGCTACACCTTC.

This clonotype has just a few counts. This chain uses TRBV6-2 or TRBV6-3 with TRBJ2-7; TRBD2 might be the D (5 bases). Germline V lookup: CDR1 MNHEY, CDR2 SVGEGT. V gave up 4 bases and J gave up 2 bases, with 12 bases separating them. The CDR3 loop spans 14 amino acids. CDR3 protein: CASSSPSGTYEQYF. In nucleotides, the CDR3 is TGTGCCAGCAGTTCACCCAGCGGAACCTACGAGCAGTACTTC.

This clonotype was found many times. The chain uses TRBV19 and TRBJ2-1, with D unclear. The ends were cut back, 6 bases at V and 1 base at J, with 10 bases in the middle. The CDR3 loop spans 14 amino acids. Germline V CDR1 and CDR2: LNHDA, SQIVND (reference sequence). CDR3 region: CASSPTRSYNEQFF. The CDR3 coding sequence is TGTGCCAGTAGCCCTACCCGGTCCTACAATGAGCAGTTCTTC.

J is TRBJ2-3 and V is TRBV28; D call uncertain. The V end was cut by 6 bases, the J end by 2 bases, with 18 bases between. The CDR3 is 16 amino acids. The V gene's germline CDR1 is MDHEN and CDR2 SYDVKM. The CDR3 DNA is TGTGCCAGCAGCTCTGGTGGGCAGATAAACACAGATACGCAGTATTTT. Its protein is CASSSGGQINTDTQYF.

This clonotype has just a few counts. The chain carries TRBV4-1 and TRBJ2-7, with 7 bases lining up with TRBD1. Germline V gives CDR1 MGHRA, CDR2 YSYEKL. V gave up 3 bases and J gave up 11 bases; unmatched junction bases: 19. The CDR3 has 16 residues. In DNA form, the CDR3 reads TGCGCCAGCAGCCAGGGTCCGGGACAGCGACCTCAAGGGGAGTACTTC. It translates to CASSQGPGQRPQGEYF.

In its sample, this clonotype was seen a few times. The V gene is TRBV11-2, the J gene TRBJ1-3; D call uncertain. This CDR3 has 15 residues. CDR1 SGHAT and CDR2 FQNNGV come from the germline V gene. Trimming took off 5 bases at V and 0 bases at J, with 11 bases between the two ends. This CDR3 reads CASSGVRDSGNTIYF. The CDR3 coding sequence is TGTGCCAGCAGCGGCGTCCGGGACTCTGGAAACACCATATATTTT.

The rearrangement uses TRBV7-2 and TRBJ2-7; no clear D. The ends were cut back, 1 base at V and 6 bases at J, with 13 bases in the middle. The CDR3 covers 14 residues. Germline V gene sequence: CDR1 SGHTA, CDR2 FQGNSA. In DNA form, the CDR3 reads TGTGCCAGCAGCTTAGACCCTTTGGGTCTCGAGCAGTACTTC. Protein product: CASSLDPLGLEQYF.

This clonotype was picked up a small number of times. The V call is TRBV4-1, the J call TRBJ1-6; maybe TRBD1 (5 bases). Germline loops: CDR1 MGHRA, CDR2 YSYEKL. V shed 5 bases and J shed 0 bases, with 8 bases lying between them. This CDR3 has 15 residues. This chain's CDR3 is CASSKGDSYNSPLHF. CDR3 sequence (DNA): TGCGCCAGCAGCAAAGGGGACTCCTATAATTCACCCCTCCACTTT.

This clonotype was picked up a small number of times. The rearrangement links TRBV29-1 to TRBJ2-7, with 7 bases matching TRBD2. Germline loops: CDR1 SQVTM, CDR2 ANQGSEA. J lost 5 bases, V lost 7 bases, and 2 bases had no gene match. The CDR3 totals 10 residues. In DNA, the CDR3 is TGCAGCGCTGGGACTAACGAGCAGTACTTC. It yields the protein CSAGTNEQYF.

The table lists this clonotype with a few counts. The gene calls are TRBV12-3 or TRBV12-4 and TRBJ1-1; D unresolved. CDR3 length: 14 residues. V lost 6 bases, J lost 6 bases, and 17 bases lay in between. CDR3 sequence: CASSPPGLVPEAFF. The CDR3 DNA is TGTGCCAGCAGCCCGCCCGGGCTAGTTCCTGAAGCTTTCTTT.

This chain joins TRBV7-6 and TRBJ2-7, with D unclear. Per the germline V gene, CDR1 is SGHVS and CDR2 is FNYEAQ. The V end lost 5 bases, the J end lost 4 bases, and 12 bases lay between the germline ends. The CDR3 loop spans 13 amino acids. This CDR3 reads CASSRDGGYEQYF. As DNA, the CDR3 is TGTGCCAGCAGCCGCGACGGCGGTTACGAGCAGTACTTC.

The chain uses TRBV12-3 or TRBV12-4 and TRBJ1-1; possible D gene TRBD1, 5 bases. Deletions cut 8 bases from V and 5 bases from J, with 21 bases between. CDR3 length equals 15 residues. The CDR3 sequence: CASVSSPGGSTEAFF. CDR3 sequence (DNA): TGTGCCAGCGTATCTTCCCCTGGGGGTAGTACTGAAGCTTTCTTT.

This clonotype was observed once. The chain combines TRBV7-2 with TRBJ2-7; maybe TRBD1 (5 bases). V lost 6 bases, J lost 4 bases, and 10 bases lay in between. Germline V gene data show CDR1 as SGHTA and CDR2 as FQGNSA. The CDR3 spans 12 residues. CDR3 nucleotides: TGTGCCAGCAGTAAGACAGAATACGAGCAGTACTTC. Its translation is CASSKTEYEQYF. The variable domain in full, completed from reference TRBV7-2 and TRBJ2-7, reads GAGVSQSPSNKVTEKGKDVELRCDPISGHTALYWYRQSLGQGLEFLIYFQGNSAPDKSGLPSDRFSAERTGGSVSTLTIQRTQQEDSAVYLCASSKTEYEQYFGPGTRLTVT.

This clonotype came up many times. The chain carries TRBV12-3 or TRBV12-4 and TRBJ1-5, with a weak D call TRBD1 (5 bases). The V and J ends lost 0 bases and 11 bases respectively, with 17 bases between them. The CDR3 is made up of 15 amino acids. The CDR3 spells CASSLATGSRLSQHF. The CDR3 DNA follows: TGTGCCAGCAGTTTAGCCACAGGCAGCCGTCTGTCCCAGCATTTT.

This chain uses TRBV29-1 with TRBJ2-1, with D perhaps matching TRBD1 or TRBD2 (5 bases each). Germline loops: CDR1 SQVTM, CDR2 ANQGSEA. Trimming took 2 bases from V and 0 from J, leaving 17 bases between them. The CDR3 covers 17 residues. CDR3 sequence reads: CSVEIEKGRSSYNEQFF. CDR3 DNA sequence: TGCAGCGTTGAAATAGAAAAGGGACGAAGCTCCTACAATGAGCAGTTCTTC.

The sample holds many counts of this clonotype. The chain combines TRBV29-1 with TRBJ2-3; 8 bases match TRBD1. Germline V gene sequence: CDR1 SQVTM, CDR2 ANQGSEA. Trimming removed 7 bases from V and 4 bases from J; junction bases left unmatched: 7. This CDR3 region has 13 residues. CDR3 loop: CSGQGTGPDTQYF. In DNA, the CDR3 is TGCAGCGGACAGGGGACGGGGCCAGATACGCAGTATTTT.

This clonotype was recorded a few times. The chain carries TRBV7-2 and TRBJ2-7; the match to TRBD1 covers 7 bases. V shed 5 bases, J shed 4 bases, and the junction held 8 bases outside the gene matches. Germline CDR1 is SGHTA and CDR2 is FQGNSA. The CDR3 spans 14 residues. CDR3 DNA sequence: TGTGCCAGCAGCCAGGGACAGCACCTTTACGAGCAGTACTTC. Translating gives CASSQGQHLYEQYF.

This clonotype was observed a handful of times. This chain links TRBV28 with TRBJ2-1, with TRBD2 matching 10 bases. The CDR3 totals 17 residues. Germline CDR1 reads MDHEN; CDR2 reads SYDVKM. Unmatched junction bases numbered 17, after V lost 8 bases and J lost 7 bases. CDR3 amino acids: CASGTWTSGLRRNEQFF. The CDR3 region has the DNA TGTGCCAGCGGGACTTGGACTAGCGGTCTTCGGAGGAATGAGCAGTTCTTC.

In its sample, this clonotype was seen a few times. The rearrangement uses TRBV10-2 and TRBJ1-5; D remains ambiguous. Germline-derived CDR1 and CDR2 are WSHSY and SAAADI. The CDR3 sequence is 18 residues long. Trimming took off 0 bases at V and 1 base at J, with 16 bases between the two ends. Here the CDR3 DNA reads TGCGCCAGCAGTGAGTCGACGTTCGGGAAAAGGAGCAATCAGCCCCAGCATTTT. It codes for CASSESTFGKRSNQPQHF.

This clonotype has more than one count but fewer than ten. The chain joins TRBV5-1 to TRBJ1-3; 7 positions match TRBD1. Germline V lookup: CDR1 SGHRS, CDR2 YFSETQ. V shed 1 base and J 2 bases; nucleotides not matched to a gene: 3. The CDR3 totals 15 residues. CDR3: CASSLRTGAGNTIYF. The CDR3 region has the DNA TGCGCCAGCAGCTTGAGAACAGGGGCTGGAAACACCATATATTTT.

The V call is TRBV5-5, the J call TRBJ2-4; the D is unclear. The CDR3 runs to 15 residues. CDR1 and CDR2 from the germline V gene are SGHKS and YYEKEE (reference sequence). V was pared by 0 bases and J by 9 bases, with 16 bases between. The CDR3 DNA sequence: TGTGCCAGCAGCTTGGATCCCAGCATATACGGCATTCAGTACTTC. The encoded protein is CASSLDPSIYGIQYF.

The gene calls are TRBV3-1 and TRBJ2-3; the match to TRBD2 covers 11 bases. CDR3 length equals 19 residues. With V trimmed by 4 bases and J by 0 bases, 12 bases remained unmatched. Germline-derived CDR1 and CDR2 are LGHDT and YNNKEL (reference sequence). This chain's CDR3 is CASSLIGTSGRGSTDTQYF. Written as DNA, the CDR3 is TGTGCCAGCAGCCTTATTGGGACTAGCGGAAGAGGTAGCACAGATACGCAGTATTTT.

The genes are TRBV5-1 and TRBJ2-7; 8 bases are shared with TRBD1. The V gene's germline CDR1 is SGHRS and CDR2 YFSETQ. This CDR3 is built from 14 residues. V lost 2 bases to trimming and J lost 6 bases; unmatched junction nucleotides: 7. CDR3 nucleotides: TGCGCCAGCAGCTTCAGGACAGGGAGCGGCGAGCAGTACTTC. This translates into CASSFRTGSGEQYF. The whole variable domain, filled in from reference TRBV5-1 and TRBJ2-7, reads KAGVTQTPRYLIKTRGQQVTLSCSPISGHRSVSWYQQTPGQGLQFLFEYFSETQRNKGNFPGRFSGRQFSNSRSEMNVSTLELGDSALYLCASSFRTGSGEQYFGPGTRLTVT.